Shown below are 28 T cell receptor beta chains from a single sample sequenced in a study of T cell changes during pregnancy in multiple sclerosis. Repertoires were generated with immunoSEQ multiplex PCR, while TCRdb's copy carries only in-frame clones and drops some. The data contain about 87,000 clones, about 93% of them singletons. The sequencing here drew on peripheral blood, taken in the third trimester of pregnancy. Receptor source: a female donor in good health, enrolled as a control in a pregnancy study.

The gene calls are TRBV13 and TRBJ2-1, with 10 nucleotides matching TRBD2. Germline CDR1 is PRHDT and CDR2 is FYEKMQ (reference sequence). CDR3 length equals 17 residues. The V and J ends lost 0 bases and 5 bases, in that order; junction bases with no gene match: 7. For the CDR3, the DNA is TGTGCCAGCAGCTTAGGCCAACTAGCGGGACGCCACAATGAGCAGTTCTTC. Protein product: CASSLGQLAGRHNEQFF. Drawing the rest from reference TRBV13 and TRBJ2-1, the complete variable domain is AAGVIQSPRHLIKEKRETATLKCYPIPRHDTVYWYQQGPGQDPQFLISFYEKMQSDKGSIPDRFSAQQFSDYHSELNMSSLELGDSALYFCASSLGQLAGRHNEQFFGPGTRLTVL.

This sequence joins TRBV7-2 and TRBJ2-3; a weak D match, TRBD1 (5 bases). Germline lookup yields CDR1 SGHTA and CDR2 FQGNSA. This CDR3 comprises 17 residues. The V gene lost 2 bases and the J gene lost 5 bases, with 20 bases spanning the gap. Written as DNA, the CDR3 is TGTGCCAGCAGCTTAACCCCAGGGCGGCCCTCGGGAGATACGCAGTATTTT. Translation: CASSLTPGRPSGDTQYF.

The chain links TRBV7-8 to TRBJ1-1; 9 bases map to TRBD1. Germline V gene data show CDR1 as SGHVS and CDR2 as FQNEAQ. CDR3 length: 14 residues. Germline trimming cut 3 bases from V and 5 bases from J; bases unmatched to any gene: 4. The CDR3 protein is CASSLGQGWTEAFF. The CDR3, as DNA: TGTGCCAGCAGCTTGGGACAGGGTTGGACTGAAGCTTTCTTT.

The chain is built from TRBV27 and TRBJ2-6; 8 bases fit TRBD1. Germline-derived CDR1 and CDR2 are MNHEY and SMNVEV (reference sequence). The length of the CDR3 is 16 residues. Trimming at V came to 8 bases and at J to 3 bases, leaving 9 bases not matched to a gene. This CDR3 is CASHPQGAVGANVLTF. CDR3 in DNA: TGTGCCAGCCACCCGCAGGGGGCGGTTGGGGCCAACGTCCTGACTTTC.

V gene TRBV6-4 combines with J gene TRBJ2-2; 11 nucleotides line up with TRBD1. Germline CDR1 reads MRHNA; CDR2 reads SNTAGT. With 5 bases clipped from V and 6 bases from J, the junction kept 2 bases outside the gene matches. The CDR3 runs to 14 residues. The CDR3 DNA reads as TGTGCCAGCAGTCCGGGACAGGGGGCCGGGGAGCTGTTTTTT. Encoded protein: CASSPGQGAGELFF.

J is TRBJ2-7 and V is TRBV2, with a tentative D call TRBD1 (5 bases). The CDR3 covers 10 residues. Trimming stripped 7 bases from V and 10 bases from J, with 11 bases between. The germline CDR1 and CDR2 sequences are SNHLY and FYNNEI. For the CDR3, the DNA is TGTGCCAGCACCAAAGGGGTACAGTACTTC. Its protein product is CASTKGVQYF.

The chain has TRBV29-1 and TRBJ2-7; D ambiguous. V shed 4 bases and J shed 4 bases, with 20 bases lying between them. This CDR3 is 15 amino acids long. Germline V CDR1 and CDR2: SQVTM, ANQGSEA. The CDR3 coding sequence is TGCAGCGTTGCTTCTAGACCTCCCGTAGCTTACGAGCAGTACTTC. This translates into CSVASRPPVAYEQYF.

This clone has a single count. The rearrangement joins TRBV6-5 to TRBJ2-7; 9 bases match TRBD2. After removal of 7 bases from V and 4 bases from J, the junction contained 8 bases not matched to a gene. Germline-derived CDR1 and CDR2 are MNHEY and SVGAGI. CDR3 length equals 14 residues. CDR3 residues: CASTPGGRGYEQYF. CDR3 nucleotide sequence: TGTGCCAGCACCCCTGGCGGGAGGGGGTACGAGCAGTACTTC.

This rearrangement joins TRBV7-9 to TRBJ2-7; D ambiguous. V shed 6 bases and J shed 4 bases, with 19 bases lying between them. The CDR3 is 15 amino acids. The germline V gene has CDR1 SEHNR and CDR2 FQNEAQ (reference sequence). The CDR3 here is CASSTTGSKSYEQYF. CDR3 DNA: TGTGCCAGCAGTACTACCGGGTCGAAGAGTTACGAGCAGTACTTC.

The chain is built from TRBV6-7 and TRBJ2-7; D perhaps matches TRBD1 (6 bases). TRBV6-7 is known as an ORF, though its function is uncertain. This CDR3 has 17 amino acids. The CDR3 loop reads CAEKGHPYEITPHEQYF. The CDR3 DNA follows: TGTGCAGAGAAGGGACACCCATACGAAATAACCCCCCACGAGCAGTACTTC.

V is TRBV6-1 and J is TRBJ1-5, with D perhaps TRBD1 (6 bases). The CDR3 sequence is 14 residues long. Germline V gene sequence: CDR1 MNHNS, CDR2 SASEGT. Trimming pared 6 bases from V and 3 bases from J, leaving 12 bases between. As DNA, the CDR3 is TGTGCCAGCAGGACGGACAGTTACAATCAGCCCCAGCATTTT. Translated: CASRTDSYNQPQHF.

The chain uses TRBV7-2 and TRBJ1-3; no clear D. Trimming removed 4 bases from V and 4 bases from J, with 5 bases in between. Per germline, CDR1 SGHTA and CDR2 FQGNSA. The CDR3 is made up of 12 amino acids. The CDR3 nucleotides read TGTGCCAGCAGCTCCTACGGAAACACCATATATTTT. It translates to CASSSYGNTIYF.

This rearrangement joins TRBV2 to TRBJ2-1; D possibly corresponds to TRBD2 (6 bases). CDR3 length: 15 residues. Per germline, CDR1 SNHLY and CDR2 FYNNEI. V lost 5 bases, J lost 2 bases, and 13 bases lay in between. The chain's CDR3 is CASSFQEGPYNEQFF. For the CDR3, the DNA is TGTGCCAGCAGTTTCCAGGAGGGCCCCTACAATGAGCAGTTCTTC.

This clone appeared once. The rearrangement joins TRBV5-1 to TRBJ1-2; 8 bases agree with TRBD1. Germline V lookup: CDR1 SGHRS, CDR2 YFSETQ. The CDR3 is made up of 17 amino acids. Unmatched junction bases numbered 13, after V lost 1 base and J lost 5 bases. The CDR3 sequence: CASSLSGQGARRYGYTF. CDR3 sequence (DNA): TGCGCCAGCAGCTTGTCGGGCCAGGGGGCGCGTCGGTATGGCTACACCTTC.

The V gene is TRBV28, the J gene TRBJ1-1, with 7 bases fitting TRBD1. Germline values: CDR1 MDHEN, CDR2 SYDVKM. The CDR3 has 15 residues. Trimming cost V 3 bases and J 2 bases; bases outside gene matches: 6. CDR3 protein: CASSFSGQINTEAFF. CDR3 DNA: TGTGCCAGCAGTTTCTCGGGACAGATTAACACTGAAGCTTTCTTT.

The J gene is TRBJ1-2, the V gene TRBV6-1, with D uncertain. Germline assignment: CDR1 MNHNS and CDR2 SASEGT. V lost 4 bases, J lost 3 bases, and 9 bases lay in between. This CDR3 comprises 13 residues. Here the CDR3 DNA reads TGTGCCAGCAGTGGAGTGGGCTACTATGGCTACACCTTC. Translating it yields CASSGVGYYGYTF.

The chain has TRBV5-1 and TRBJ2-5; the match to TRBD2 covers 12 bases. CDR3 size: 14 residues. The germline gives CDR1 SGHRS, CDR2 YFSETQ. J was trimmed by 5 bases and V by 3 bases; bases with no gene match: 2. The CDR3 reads CASSSTSGSETQYF. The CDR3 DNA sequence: TGCGCCAGCAGCTCGACTAGCGGGAGTGAGACCCAGTACTTC.

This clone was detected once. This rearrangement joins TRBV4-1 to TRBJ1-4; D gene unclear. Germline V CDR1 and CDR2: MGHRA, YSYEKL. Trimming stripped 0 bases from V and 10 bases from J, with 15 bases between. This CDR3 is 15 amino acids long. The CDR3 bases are TGCGCCAGCAGCCAAGATGGCTCTATGGCAGGAAAACTGTTTTTT. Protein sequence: CASSQDGSMAGKLFF.

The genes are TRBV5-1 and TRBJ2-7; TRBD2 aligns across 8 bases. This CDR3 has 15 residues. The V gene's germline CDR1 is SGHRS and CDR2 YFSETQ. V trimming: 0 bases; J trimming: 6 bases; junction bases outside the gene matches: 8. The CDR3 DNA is TGCGCCAGCAGCTTGGTAACGGGAGGGCCGGTCGAGCAGTACTTC. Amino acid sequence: CASSLVTGGPVEQYF.

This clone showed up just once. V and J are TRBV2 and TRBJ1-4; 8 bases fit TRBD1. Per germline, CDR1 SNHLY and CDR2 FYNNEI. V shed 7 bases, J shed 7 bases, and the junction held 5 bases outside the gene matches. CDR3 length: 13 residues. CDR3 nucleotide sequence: TGTGCCAGCAACGACAGGGGTGGTGAAAAACTGTTTTTT. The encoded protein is CASNDRGGEKLFF.

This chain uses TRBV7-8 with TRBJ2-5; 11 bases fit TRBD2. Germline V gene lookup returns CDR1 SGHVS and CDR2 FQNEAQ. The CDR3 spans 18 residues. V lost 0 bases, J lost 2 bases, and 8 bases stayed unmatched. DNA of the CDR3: TGTGCCAGCAGCTTAGCCTTCAGGGGACTAGCGGATCAAGAGACCCAGTACTTC. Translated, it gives CASSLAFRGLADQETQYF. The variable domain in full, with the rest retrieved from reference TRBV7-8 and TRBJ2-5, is GAGVSQSPRYKVAKRGQDVALRCDPISGHVSLFWYQQALGQGPEFLTYFQNEAQLDKSGLPSDRFFAERPEGSVSTLKIQRTQQEDSAVYLCASSLAFRGLADQETQYFGPGTRLLVL.

CDR3 region: CASSVATLAGASYNEQFF. The CDR3 nucleotides are TGTGCCAGCAGCGTAGCTACATTAGCGGGAGCCTCCTACAATGAGCAGTTCTTC. The J gene is TRBJ2-1, the V gene TRBV9, with TRBD2 matching 9 bases. The CDR3 contains 18 residues. V gave up 0 bases and J gave up 0 bases; unmatched junction bases: 7. CDR1 is SGDLS and CDR2 is YYNGEE in the germline V gene.

The CDR3 DNA sequence: TGTGCCAGCAGTTACAGCAGACAGGGGATGGAGCAGTACTTC. It translates to CASSYSRQGMEQYF. The chain joins TRBV6-5 to TRBJ2-7, with 8 bases fitting TRBD1. V shed 2 bases and J 7 bases; nucleotides not matched to a gene: 7. The CDR3 is made up of 14 amino acids. Per germline, CDR1 MNHEY and CDR2 SVGAGI.

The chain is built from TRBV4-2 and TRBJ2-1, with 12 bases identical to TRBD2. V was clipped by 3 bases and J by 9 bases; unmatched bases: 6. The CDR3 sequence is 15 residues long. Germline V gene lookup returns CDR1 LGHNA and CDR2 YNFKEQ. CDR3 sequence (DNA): TGTGCCAGCAGCCATGAACTAGCGGGAGGCGTTGAGCAGTTCTTC. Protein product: CASSHELAGGVEQFF.

CDR3: CASSSLAGESTGELFF. In DNA form, the CDR3 reads TGTGCCAGCAGCTCACTAGCGGGAGAGTCCACCGGGGAGCTGTTTTTT. The V gene is TRBV7-9, the J gene TRBJ2-2; 11 bases map to TRBD2. V trimming: 4 bases; J trimming: 4 bases; junction bases outside the gene matches: 5. Looked up from germline, CDR1 is SEHNR and CDR2 is FQNEAQ (reference sequence). The CDR3 loop spans 16 amino acids.

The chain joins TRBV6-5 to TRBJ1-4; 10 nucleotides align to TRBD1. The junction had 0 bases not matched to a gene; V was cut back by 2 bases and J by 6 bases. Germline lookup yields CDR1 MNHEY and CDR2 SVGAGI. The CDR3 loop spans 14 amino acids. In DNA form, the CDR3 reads TGTGCCAGCAGTTACGGGACAGGGGATGAAAAACTGTTTTTT. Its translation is CASSYGTGDEKLFF.

This CDR3 is CASSQELAGIYEQYF. Written as DNA, the CDR3 is TGTGCCAGCAGCCAAGAACTAGCGGGCATCTACGAGCAGTACTTC. V gene TRBV4-2 combines with J gene TRBJ2-7; the match to TRBD2 covers 9 bases. Germline V lookup: CDR1 LGHNA, CDR2 YNFKEQ. CDR3 length: 15 amino acids. Trimming took 0 bases from V and 3 from J; bases not matched to a gene: 3.

The CDR3 sequence is CASSSGLFVSYEQYF. CDR3 in DNA: TGTGCCAGCAGTTCGGGACTCTTTGTTTCCTACGAGCAGTACTTC. The J gene is TRBJ2-7, the V gene TRBV7-2, with D tentatively TRBD2 (6 bases). With 6 bases removed from V and 1 base from J, the gap between germline ends came to 16 bases. This CDR3 is built from 15 residues. The germline CDR1 and CDR2 sequences are SGHTA and FQGNSA.